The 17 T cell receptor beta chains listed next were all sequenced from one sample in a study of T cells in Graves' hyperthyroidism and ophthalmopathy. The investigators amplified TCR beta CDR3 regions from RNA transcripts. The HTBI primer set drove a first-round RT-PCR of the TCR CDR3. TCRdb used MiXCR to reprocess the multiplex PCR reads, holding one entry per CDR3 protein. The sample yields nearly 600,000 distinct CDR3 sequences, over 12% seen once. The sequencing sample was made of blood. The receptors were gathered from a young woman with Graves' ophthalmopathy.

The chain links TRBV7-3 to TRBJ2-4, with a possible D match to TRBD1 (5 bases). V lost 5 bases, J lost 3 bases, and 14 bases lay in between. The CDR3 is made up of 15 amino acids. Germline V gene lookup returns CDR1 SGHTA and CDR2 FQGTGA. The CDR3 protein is CASSPLGALKNIQYF. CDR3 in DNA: TGTGCCAGCAGCCCCTTAGGGGCCCTCAAAAACATTCAGTACTTC.

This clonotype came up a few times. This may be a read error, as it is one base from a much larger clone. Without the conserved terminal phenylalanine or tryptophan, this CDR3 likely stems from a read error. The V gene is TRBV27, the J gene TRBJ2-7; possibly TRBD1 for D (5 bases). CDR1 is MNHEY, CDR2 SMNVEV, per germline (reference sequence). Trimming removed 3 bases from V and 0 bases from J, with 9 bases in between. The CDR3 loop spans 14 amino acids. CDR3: CASSFQGNSYEQYS. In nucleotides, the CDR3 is TGTGCCAGCAGTTTTCAGGGTAACTCCTACGAGCAGTACTCC.

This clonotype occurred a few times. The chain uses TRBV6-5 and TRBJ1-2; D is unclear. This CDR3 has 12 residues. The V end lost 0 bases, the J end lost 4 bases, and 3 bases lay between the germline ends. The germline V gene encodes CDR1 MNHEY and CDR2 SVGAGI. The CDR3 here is CASSYSSYGYTF. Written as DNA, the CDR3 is TGTGCCAGCAGTTACTCCTCCTATGGCTACACCTTC.

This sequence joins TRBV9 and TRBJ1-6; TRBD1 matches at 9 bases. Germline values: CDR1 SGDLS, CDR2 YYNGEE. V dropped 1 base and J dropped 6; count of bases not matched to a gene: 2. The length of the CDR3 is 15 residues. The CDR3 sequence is CASSVMGQGNSPLHF. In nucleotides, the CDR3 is TGTGCCAGCAGCGTAATGGGACAGGGTAATTCACCCCTCCACTTT.

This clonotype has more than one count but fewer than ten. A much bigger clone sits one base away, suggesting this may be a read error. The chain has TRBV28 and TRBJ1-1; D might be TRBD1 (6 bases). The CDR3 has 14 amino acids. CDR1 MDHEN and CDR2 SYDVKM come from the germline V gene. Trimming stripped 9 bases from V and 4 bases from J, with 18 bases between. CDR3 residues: CARVGGASGTEAFF. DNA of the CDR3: TGTGCCAGAGTAGGGGGGGCGTCGGGCACTGAAGCTTTCTTT. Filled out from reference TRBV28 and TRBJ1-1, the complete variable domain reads DVKVTQSSRYLVKRTGEKVFLECVQDMDHENMFWYRQDPGLGLRLIYFSYDVKMKEKGDIPEGYSVSREKKERFSLILESASTNQTSMYLCARVGGASGTEAFFGQGTRLTVV.

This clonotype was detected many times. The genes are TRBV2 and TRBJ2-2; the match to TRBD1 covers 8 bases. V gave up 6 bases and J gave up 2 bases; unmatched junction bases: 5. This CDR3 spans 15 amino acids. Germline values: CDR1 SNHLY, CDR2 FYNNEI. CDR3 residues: CASRWDRQNTGELFF. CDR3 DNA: TGTGCCAGCAGATGGGACAGGCAAAACACCGGGGAGCTGTTTTTT.

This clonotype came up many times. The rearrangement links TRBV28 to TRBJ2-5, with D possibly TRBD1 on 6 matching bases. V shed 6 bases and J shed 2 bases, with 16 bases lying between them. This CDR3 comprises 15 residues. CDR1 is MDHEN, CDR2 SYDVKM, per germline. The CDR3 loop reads CASSDRPGQQETQYF. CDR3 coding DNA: TGTGCCAGCAGCGATCGTCCGGGACAACAAGAGACCCAGTACTTC.

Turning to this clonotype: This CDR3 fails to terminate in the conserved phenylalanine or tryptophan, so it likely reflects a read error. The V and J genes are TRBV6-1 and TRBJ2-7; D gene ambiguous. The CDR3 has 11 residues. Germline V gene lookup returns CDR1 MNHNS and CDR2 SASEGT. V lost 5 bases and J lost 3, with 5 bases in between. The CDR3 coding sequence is TGTGCCAGCAGTCCTCGCTACGAGCAGTACATC. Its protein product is CASSPRYEQYI.

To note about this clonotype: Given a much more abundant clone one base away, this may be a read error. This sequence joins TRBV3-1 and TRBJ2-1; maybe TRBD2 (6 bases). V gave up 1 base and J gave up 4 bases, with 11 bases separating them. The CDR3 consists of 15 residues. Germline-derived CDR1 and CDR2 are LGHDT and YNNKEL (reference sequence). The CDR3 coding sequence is TGTGCCAGCAGCCAAGGTTCGGGAGAGTACAATGAGCAGTTCTTC. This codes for CASSQGSGEYNEQFF.

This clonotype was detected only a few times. CDR3 region: CASSHESAVSYNSPLHF. The CDR3 nucleotides are TGTGCCAGCAGTCACGAGTCGGCTGTTTCCTATAATTCACCCCTCCACTTT. The gene calls are TRBV28 and TRBJ1-6; no definite D call. CDR1 MDHEN and CDR2 SYDVKM come from the germline V gene. The CDR3 loop spans 17 amino acids. V lost 5 bases, J lost 1 base, and 15 bases lay in between.

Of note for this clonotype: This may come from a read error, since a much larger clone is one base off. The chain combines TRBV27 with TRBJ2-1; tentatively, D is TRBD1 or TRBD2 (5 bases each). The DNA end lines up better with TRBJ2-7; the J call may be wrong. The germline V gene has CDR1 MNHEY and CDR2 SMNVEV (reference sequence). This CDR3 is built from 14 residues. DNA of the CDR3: TGTGCCAGCAGTTTACGGGGCACCTACAATGAGCAGTACTTC. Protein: CASSLRGTYNEQYF.

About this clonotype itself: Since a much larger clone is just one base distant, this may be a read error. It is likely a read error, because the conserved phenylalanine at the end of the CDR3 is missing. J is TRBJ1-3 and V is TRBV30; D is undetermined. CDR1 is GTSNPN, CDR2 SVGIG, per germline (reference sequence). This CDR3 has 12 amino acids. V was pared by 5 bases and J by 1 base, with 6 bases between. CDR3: CAWGESGNTIYI. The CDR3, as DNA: TGTGCCTGGGGGGAATCTGGAAACACCATATATATT.

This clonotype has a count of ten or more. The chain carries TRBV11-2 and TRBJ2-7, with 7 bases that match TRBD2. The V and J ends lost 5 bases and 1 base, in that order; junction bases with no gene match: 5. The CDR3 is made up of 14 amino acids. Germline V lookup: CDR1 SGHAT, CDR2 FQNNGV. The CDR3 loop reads CASSLAVVSYEQYF. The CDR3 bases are TGTGCCAGCAGCCTAGCGGTGGTTTCCTACGAGCAGTACTTC.

CDR3 in amino acids: CASSLSGLEFYGYTF. Here the CDR3 DNA reads TGTGCCAGCAGTTTATCAGGCCTAGAATTCTATGGCTACACCTTC. This rearrangement joins TRBV28 to TRBJ1-2; D is uncertain. The CDR3 consists of 15 residues. The germline gives CDR1 MDHEN, CDR2 SYDVKM. V dropped 1 base and J dropped 4 bases, with 13 bases sitting between them.

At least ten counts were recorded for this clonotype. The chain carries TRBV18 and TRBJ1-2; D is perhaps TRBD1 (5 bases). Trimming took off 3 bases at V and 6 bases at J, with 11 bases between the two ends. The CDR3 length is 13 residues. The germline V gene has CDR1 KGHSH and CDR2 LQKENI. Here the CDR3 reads CASSPQSGDGYTF. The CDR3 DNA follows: TGTGCCAGCTCACCCCAATCGGGGGATGGCTACACCTTC.

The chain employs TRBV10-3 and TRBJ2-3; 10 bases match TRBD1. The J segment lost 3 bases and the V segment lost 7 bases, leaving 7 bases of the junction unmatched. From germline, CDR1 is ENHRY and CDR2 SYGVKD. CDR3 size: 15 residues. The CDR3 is CAINPGQGTTDTQYF. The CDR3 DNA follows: TGTGCCATCAACCCGGGACAGGGGACAACAGATACGCAGTATTTT.

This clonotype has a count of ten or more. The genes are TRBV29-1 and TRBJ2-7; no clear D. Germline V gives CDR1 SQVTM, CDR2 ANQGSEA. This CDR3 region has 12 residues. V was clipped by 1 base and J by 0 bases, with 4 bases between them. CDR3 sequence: CSVEGDSYEQYF. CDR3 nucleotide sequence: TGCAGCGTTGAAGGGGACTCCTACGAGCAGTACTTC.